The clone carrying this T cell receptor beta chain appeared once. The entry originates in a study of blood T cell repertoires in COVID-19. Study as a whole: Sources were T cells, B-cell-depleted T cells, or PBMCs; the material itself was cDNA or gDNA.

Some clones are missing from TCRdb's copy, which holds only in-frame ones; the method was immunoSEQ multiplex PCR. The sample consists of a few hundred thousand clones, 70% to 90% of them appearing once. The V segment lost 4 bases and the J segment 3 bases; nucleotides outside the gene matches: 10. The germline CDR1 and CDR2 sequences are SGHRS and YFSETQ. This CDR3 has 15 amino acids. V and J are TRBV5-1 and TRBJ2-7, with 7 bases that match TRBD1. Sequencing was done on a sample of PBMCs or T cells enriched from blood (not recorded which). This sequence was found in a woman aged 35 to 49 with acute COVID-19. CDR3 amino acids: CASSPLSTGSYEQYF. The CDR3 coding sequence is TGCGCCAGCAGCCCACTCTCGACAGGGAGCTACGAGCAGTACTTC.